This TCR beta chain was sequenced for a study of T cells in Graves' hyperthyroidism and ophthalmopathy (dated by TCRdb to between 2018 and 2021). A note on the overall study: Peripheral blood samples were taken at initial diagnosis, before any treatment was given. TCR V-J signatures able to tell the groups apart were searched for in a discovery cohort of 90 to 100 patients, of whom more than 40 had Graves' ophthalmopathy and roughly 59 had stable Graves' hyperthyroidism. Prospective prediction of ophthalmopathy was tested in an independent validation cohort of approximately 18 hyperthyroidism patients and 17 patients who later progressed to ophthalmopathy. For training and testing, the 95 to 100 patients in the discovery cohort were randomly divided in a 7:3 ratio. The study also compared thyroid tissue and blood T-cell repertoires from a handful of Graves' hyperthyroidism patients. Following sampling, methimazole starting at 30 mg daily was given to hyperthyroidism patients, and high-dose intravenous methylprednisolone was given to ophthalmopathy patients. TCR Vbeta CDR3 sequencing of around 130 peripheral blood samples (43 ophthalmopathy, roughly 72 hyperthyroidism and approximately 17 progressor patients) is reported in the paper.

TCR beta CDR3 regions were amplified from RNA transcripts. A first-round RT-PCR of the TCR CDR3 used the HTBI primer set with the Qiagen OneStep RT-PCR kit. Libraries were constructed in a second round of multiplex PCR, after which size selection and purification were performed. Libraries were sequenced paired-end with 100 bp reads on an Illumina HiSeq2000. The published analysis was carried out like this. Raw data were processed with SOAPnuke, discarding reads with adapters, uncalled bases, mean Phred below 15, or no exact constant-primer or identifier match. COPE v1.2.5 was used to merge high-quality paired reads, and clonotypes were defined as unique nucleotide sequences. MiTCR v1.1 was used to align the clonotypes against IMGT TRBV, TRBD and TRBJ reference segments. The analysis was restricted to V-J combinations with a frequency above 0.0001, which together covered over 99% of the repertoires. The TCS score was defined as the ratio of F50 (clonal expansion) to E x V (chaos), calculated using BLOSUM62-based TCRdist between CDR3 peptides within each V-J. Welch's t-statistics and random forest reduced 500 to 550 V-J features to roughly 13, which were used in a naive Bayes classifier (R e1071). In-frame beta chains were kept once TCRdb had trimmed the public reads at Q25 with fastp and called clones with MiXCR. Rows are combined by CDR3 protein, so each entry shows the most common genes and DNA. What appears here as the V and J calls and clone size reflects TCRdb's work, not the paper's. In all, the sample holds a few hundred thousand distinct CDR3 sequences, and about 15% of those were seen once. The ten largest make up 11% to 15% of the sample.

In its sample, this clonotype was seen many times. No antigen is known for it. Per-base quality was not reported, and no clone a single base away is much larger than it. The CDR3 goes from the cysteine to the phenylalanine over 15 residues. Of the read, only the CDR3 DNA is kept; its 45 bases are in frame from base 1. V was cut back by 3 bases and J by 3 bases, leaving a gap of 12 bases between them. Points the paper makes about the study in general: Sample size was not statistically predetermined, and investigators were not blinded to group allocation. In validation, progression to ophthalmopathy was predicted by the model with around 71% sensitivity and roughly 72% specificity, a median of roughly 6 months before onset. Ophthalmopathy was separated from stable hyperthyroidism by a 13 V-J signature model, with approximately 85% sensitivity and 81% to 82% specificity obtained in cross-validation and 80%/75% obtained in testing. Most expanded thyroid clonotypes (frequency above 0.001) were also found in blood, which suggests that blood repertoires may mirror thyroid immune responses.

Stable Graves' hyperthyroidism was defined as the absence of progression to ophthalmopathy over 18 months of follow-up. Hyperthyroidism patients were aged 18 to 65 years and newly diagnosed, with disease duration of less than 2 months. The study excluded patients with uncontrolled infections, other autoimmune diseases, pregnancy or lactation. Diagnoses were based on clinical symptoms, serum thyroxine and TRAb, thyroid ultrasound and orbital computed tomography. PBMCs were isolated from 8 to 10 ml of fresh peripheral blood by Ficoll-Paque density gradient centrifugation. Total RNA was extracted using Trizol reagent, and RNA quality was assessed on an Agilent 2100 Bioanalyzer.

The clonotype originates from a woman aged 40 to 55 with Graves' hyperthyroidism. The sequence links TRBV12-3 or TRBV12-4 to TRBJ1-5, and possibly TRBD1, on 6 matching bases. What was sequenced was blood. The nucleotide sequence reads TGTGCCAGCAGTTTCGGAAGGGGGAACAATCAGCCCCAGCATTTT. Translated, this is CASSFGRGNNQPQHF.